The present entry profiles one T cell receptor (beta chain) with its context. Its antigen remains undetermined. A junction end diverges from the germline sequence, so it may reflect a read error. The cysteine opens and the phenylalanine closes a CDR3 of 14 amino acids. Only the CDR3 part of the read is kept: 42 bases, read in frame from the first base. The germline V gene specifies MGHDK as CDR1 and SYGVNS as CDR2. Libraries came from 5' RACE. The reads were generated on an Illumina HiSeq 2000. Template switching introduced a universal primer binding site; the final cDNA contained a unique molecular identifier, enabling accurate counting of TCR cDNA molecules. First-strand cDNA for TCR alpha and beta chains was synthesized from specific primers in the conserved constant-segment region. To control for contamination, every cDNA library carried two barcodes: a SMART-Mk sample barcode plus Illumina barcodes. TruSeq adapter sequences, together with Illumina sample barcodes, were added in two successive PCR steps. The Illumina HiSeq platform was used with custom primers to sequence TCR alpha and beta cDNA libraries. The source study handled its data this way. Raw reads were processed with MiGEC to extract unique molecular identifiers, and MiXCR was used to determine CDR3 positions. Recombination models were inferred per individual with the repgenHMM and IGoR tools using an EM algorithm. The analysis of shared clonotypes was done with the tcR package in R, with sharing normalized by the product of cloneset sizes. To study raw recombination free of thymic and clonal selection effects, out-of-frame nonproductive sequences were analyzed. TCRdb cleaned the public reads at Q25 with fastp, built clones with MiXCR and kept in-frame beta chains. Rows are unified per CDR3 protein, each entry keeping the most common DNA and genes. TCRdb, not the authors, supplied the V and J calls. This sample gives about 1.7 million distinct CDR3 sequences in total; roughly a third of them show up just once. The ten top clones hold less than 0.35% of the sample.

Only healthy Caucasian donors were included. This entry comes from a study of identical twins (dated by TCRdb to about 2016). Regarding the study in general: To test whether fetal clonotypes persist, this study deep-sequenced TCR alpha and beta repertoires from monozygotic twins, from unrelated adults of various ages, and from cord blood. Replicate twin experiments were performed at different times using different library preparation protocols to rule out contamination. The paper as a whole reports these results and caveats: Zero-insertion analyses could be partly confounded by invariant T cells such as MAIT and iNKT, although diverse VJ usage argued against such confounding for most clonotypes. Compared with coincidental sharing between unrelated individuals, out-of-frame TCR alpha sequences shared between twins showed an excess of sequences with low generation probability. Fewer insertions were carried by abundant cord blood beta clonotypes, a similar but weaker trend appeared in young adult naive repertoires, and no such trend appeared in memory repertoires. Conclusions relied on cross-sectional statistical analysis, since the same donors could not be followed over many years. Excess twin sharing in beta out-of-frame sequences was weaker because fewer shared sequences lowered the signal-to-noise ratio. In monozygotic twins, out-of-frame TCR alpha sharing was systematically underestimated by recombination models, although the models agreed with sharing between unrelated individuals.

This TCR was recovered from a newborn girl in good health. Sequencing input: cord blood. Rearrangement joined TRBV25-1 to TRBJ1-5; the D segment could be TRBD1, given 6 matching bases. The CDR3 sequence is CASSTQGPNQPQPF. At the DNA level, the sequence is TGTGCCAGCAGTACTCAGGGGCCCAATCAGCCCCAGCCTTTT.